The 22 T cell receptor beta chains listed next were all sequenced from one sample in a study of blood T cell repertoires in COVID-19. TCRdb's table, derived via immunoSEQ multiplex PCR, lists solely in-frame clones and lacks some. The sample lists about 300,000 clones; approximately 89% were seen once. The sequencing sample was made of peripheral blood. These receptor sequences come from a woman in her 30s who had recovered from COVID-19.

The chain carries TRBV11-3 and TRBJ2-6, with 7 bases identical to TRBD1. The J segment lost 19 bases and the V segment lost 5 bases, leaving 5 bases of the junction unmatched. CDR1 is SGHNT and CDR2 is YENEEA in the germline V gene. CDR3 length: 10 amino acids. The CDR3 sequence: CASSDGTATF. CDR3 nucleotides: TGTGCCAGCAGCGATGGGACAGCAACTTTC.

This rearrangement joins TRBV9 to TRBJ2-7; no clear D gene. Germline assignment: CDR1 SGDLS and CDR2 YYNGEE. The CDR3 runs 13 residues. Trimming took off 0 bases at V and 7 bases at J, with 11 bases between the two ends. CDR3 nucleotide sequence: TGTGCCAGCAGCGTAGATATGTTTCGGGAGCAGTACTTC. Protein sequence: CASSVDMFREQYF.

V usage is TRBV29-1 and J usage is TRBJ2-1; 7 bases are shared with TRBD1. This CDR3 has 12 amino acids. J gave up 8 bases and V 2 bases, and 3 bases lay outside the gene matches. Germline V CDR1 and CDR2: SQVTM, ANQGSEA. CDR3 nucleotide sequence: TGCAGCGTTGAAACAGGGGTGCATGAGCAGTTCTTC. As protein: CSVETGVHEQFF.

This clone was observed a single time. V gene TRBV9 combines with J gene TRBJ1-6, with TRBD1 identical over 7 bases. The V gene end was trimmed by 3 bases and the J gene end by 7 bases; junction bases not matched to a gene: 10. This CDR3 spans 16 amino acids. CDR1 is SGDLS and CDR2 is YYNGEE in the germline V gene. Here the CDR3 reads CASSASIGGGNSPLHF. The CDR3 DNA sequence: TGTGCCAGCAGCGCGTCCATAGGGGGCGGAAATTCACCCCTCCACTTT.

The CDR3 spells CATSRPGISKETQYF. In DNA form, the CDR3 reads TGTGCCACCAGCAGACCCGGGATCTCAAAAGAGACCCAGTACTTC. The chain employs TRBV15 and TRBJ2-5; a weak D match, TRBD2 (5 bases). V dropped 2 bases and J dropped 3 bases, with 13 bases sitting between them. The germline V gene encodes CDR1 LNHNV and CDR2 YYDKDF (reference sequence). The CDR3 has 15 amino acids.

V usage is TRBV4-1 and J usage is TRBJ2-1, with a possible D match to TRBD2 (5 bases). Trimming stripped 0 bases from V and 4 bases from J, with 13 bases between. CDR3 length: 16 residues. Germline V gene data show CDR1 as MGHRA and CDR2 as YSYEKL. CDR3 protein: CASSQDSPDFYNEQFF. The CDR3 DNA reads TGCGCCAGCAGCCAAGATTCCCCGGACTTTTACAATGAGCAGTTCTTC.

J is TRBJ2-7 and V is TRBV5-1, with a tentative D call TRBD1 (6 bases). Trimming removed 2 bases from V and 1 base from J, with 10 bases in between. Looked up from germline, CDR1 is SGHRS and CDR2 is YFSETQ. This CDR3 comprises 14 residues. CDR3 region: CASSFGDRSYEQYF. The DNA for the CDR3 is TGCGCCAGCAGCTTCGGCGACAGGTCCTACGAGCAGTACTTC.

This CDR3 reads CSVEDPGASGGLRDTQYF. The CDR3 DNA is TGCAGCGTTGAAGATCCCGGTGCTAGCGGGGGGCTGAGGGATACGCAGTATTTT. The V and J genes are TRBV29-1 and TRBJ2-3; 11 bases are shared with TRBD2. The length of the CDR3 is 18 residues. Trimming cost V 0 bases and J 6 bases; bases outside gene matches: 14. Germline lookup yields CDR1 SQVTM and CDR2 ANQGSEA.

V is TRBV6-5 and J is TRBJ2-1; D might be TRBD2 (5 bases). The germline V and J ends were trimmed by 0 bases and 7 bases, with 10 bases remaining between them. This CDR3 comprises 14 residues. Germline V gene sequence: CDR1 MNHEY, CDR2 SVGAGI. The CDR3 here is CASSYSATGNEQFF. The CDR3 region has the DNA TGTGCCAGCAGTTACTCGGCCACGGGGAATGAGCAGTTCTTC.

V and J are TRBV10-3 and TRBJ2-1; 7 bases match TRBD2. Germline V lookup: CDR1 ENHRY, CDR2 SYGVKD. J was trimmed by 2 bases and V by 8 bases; bases with no gene match: 6. There are 14 residues in the CDR3. CDR3 in amino acids: CAIWSGATYNEQFF. In nucleotides, the CDR3 is TGTGCCATCTGGAGCGGGGCCACCTACAATGAGCAGTTCTTC.

J is TRBJ1-2 and V is TRBV9; TRBD1 agrees at 7 bases. This CDR3 contains 14 residues. J lost 7 bases, V lost 0 bases, and 6 bases had no gene match. CDR1 is SGDLS and CDR2 is YYNGEE in the germline V gene. The CDR3, as DNA: TGTGCCAGCAGCGTAGGTCACAGGGGAGGTGGCTACACCTTC. It is translated as CASSVGHRGGGYTF.

The CDR3 spells CASRQGAGGYTF. The CDR3 DNA follows: TGTGCCAGCAGACAGGGGGCTGGCGGCTACACCTTC. The chain employs TRBV25-1 and TRBJ1-2, with 9 nucleotides matching TRBD1. Looked up from germline, CDR1 is MGHDK and CDR2 is SYGVNS. The CDR3 covers 12 residues. The J segment lost 8 bases and the V segment lost 6 bases, leaving 4 bases of the junction unmatched.

This sequence joins TRBV5-1 and TRBJ2-7; TRBD1 aligns across 8 bases. The CDR3 runs 14 residues. V lost 4 bases and J lost 4; bases outside the gene matches: 7. Germline V CDR1 and CDR2: SGHRS, YFSETQ. CDR3 region: CASSPGQVVYEQYF. The CDR3 DNA follows: TGCGCCAGCAGCCCGGGACAGGTGGTTTACGAGCAGTACTTC.

The genes are TRBV18 and TRBJ2-5; 8 bases are a match to TRBD2. V was clipped by 2 bases and J by 4 bases; unmatched bases: 3. The CDR3 covers 14 residues. The germline CDR1 and CDR2 sequences are KGHSH and LQKENI. CDR3 bases: TGTGCCAGCTCACCAGCGGGGGGCCGAGAGACCCAGTACTTC. It specifies CASSPAGGRETQYF.

This chain uses TRBV11-2 with TRBJ2-7; 8 nucleotides agree with TRBD2. From germline, CDR1 is SGHAT and CDR2 FQNNGV. The CDR3 runs 13 residues. The V and J ends lost 5 bases and 2 bases, in that order; junction bases with no gene match: 2. The CDR3 DNA reads TGTGCCAGCAGCACCGGGGGGGCCTACGAGCAGTACTTC. Protein product: CASSTGGAYEQYF. The variable domain in full, completed from reference TRBV11-2 and TRBJ2-7, reads EAGVAQSPRYKIIEKRQSVAFWCNPISGHATLYWYQQILGQGPKLLIQFQNNGVVDDSQLPKDRFSAERLKGVDSTLKIQPAKLEDSAVYLCASSTGGAYEQYFGPGTRLTVT.

The table lists this clone with a count of one. The rearrangement uses TRBV5-1 and TRBJ2-5; 7 positions match TRBD1. This CDR3 is 16 amino acids long. Trimming cost V 2 bases and J 2 bases; bases outside gene matches: 9. The V gene's germline CDR1 is SGHRS and CDR2 YFSETQ. Here the CDR3 reads CASSFPRGQSQETQYF. The CDR3 coding sequence is TGCGCCAGCAGCTTCCCTCGGGGACAGTCTCAAGAGACCCAGTACTTC.

This clone was seen just once. The chain is built from TRBV6-5 and TRBJ1-5, with TRBD1 identical over 7 bases. This CDR3 contains 11 residues. V shed 6 bases and J 12 bases; nucleotides not matched to a gene: 5. The germline CDR1 and CDR2 sequences are MNHEY and SVGAGI. The CDR3 loop reads CASRVQGNQHF. The CDR3 nucleotides are TGTGCCAGCAGAGTACAGGGGAACCAGCATTTT.

The chain couples TRBV3-1 (or the pseudogene TRBV3-2) to TRBJ2-5, with 8 positions matching TRBD2. Per the germline V gene, CDR1 is LGHDT and CDR2 is YNNKEL (reference sequence). The V segment lost 3 bases and the J segment 1 base; nucleotides outside the gene matches: 4. CDR3 length equals 15 residues. The CDR3 here is CASSQTSEIQETQYF. CDR3 DNA sequence: TGTGCCAGCAGCCAGACTAGCGAGATCCAAGAGACCCAGTACTTC.

The rearrangement links TRBV5-1 to TRBJ2-5, with 8 positions matching TRBD2. The CDR3 sequence is 15 residues long. The germline V gene encodes CDR1 SGHRS and CDR2 YFSETQ. The V segment lost 1 base and the J segment 0 bases; nucleotides outside the gene matches: 2. CDR3 coding DNA: TGCGCCAGCAGCTTGCTTAGCGGGGACCAAGAGACCCAGTACTTC. Its protein is CASSLLSGDQETQYF. Complete variable domain (other parts from reference TRBV5-1 and TRBJ2-5): KAGVTQTPRYLIKTRGQQVTLSCSPISGHRSVSWYQQTPGQGLQFLFEYFSETQRNKGNFPGRFSGRQFSNSRSEMNVSTLELGDSALYLCASSLLSGDQETQYFGPGTRLLVL.

This chain uses TRBV2 with TRBJ1-1; 10 bases align to TRBD1. After removal of 6 bases from V and 6 bases from J, the junction contained 7 bases not matched to a gene. The length of the CDR3 is 14 residues. Germline CDR1 is SNHLY and CDR2 is FYNNEI. The CDR3 nucleotides are TGTGCCAGCAGGTTTGGGACAGGGGAGGCTGAAGCTTTCTTT. The encoded protein is CASRFGTGEAEAFF.

With respect to this clone: Other DNA sequences in the same sample also yield this CDR3. This chain links TRBV5-1 with TRBJ1-2, with TRBD1 matching 9 bases. The CDR3 sequence is 15 residues long. Germline V lookup: CDR1 SGHRS, CDR2 YFSETQ. V was clipped by 5 bases and J by 2 bases; unmatched bases: 7. The CDR3 reads CASRTGTGKNYGYTF. In DNA, the CDR3 is TGCGCCAGCAGGACTGGGACAGGGAAAAACTATGGCTACACCTTC.

The chain recombines TRBV18 with TRBJ1-3, with TRBD1 as a possible D gene (5 bases). Trimming pared 3 bases from V and 3 bases from J, leaving 9 bases between. Germline CDR1 is KGHSH and CDR2 is LQKENI. This CDR3 spans 14 amino acids. CDR3 nucleotides: TGTGCCAGCTCACCCCAGGGTGGTGGAAACACCATATATTTT. The encoded protein is CASSPQGGGNTIYF.